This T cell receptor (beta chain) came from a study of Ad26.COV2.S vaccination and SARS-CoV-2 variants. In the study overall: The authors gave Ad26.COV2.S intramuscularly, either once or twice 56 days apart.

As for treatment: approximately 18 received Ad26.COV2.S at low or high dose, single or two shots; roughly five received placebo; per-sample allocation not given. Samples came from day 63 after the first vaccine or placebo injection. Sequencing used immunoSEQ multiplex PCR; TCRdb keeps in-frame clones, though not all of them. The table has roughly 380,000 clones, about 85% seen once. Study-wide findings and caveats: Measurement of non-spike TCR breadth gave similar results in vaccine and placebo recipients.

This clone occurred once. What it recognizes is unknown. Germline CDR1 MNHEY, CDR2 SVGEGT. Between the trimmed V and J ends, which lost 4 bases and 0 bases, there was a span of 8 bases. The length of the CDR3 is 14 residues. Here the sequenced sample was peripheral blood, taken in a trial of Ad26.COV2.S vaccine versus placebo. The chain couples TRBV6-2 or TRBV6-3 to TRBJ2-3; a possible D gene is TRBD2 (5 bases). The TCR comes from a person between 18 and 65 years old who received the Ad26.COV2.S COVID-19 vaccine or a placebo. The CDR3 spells CASSSSGSTDTQYF. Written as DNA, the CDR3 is TGTGCCAGCAGTTCCAGCGGTAGCACAGATACGCAGTATTTT.